These 18 T cell receptor beta chains came from one sample sequenced in a study of blood T cell repertoires in COVID-19. Sequencing used immunoSEQ multiplex PCR; TCRdb keeps in-frame clones, though not all of them. The table has 250,000 to 300,000 clones, 86% seen once. The sequenced sample consisted of peripheral blood. These receptors were obtained from a woman aged 25 to 39 with COVID-19, enrolled during active disease.

The V and J genes are TRBV15 and TRBJ1-4, with 7 bases lining up with TRBD1. After removal of 2 bases from V and 4 bases from J, the junction contained 4 bases not matched to a gene. This CDR3 spans 15 amino acids. Germline CDR1 reads LNHNV; CDR2 reads YYDKDF (reference sequence). The CDR3 DNA sequence: TGTGCCACCAGCAGATGGCAGGGGGTTAATGAAAAACTGTTTTTT. It yields the protein CATSRWQGVNEKLFF.

The V gene is TRBV19, the J gene TRBJ1-5; unclear D gene. CDR3 size: 16 residues. In germline, CDR1 is LNHDA, CDR2 SQIVND (reference sequence). V was pared by 3 bases and J by 10 bases, with 22 bases between. CDR3 bases: TGTGCCAGTAGTATGGGTGGAGGGAGATTAAGTGGTCCCCAGCATTTT. Translating gives CASSMGGGRLSGPQHF.

The chain combines TRBV5-1 with TRBJ1-6; 7 bases agree with TRBD1. V was clipped by 2 bases and J by 9 bases; unmatched bases: 11. The CDR3 length is 16 residues. Germline assignment: CDR1 SGHRS and CDR2 YFSETQ. The CDR3 reads CASSFQGDGSFSPLHF. The CDR3 nucleotides read TGCGCCAGCAGCTTCCAGGGGGACGGTAGTTTTTCACCCCTCCACTTT. Variable domain in full (rest from reference TRBV5-1 and TRBJ1-6): KAGVTQTPRYLIKTRGQQVTLSCSPISGHRSVSWYQQTPGQGLQFLFEYFSETQRNKGNFPGRFSGRQFSNSRSEMNVSTLELGDSALYLCASSFQGDGSFSPLHFGNGTRLTVT.

The chain is built from TRBV3-1 (or the pseudogene TRBV3-2) and TRBJ2-1, with a tentative D call TRBD1 (6 bases). CDR3 length: 16 amino acids. Germline CDR1 reads LGHDT; CDR2 reads YNNKEL (reference sequence). Trimming shortened V by 3 bases and J by 0 bases, and 12 bases separated the two germline ends. CDR3: CASSQLDRSSYNEQFF. Written as DNA, the CDR3 is TGTGCCAGCAGCCAGTTGGACAGAAGCTCCTACAATGAGCAGTTCTTC.

The chain has TRBV6-5 and TRBJ2-7; a possible D gene is TRBD2 (6 bases). V was trimmed by 7 bases and J by 6 bases, leaving 16 bases between them. The CDR3 extends over 13 amino acids. Germline assignment: CDR1 MNHEY and CDR2 SVGAGI. The CDR3 reads CASTKTRGGEQYF. CDR3 bases: TGTGCCAGCACCAAGACTAGAGGAGGCGAGCAGTACTTC.

The V call is TRBV19, the J call TRBJ2-2; weak D call: TRBD1 (5 bases). Germline V CDR1 and CDR2: LNHDA, SQIVND (reference sequence). Trimming stripped 3 bases from V and 4 bases from J, with 18 bases between. The CDR3 totals 17 residues. CDR3 bases: TGTGCCAGTAGTATTGGGGCCCGGGCAGGCGGCACCGGGGAGCTGTTTTTT. It codes for CASSIGARAGGTGELFF.

The chain carries TRBV10-3 and TRBJ2-5; TRBD1 aligns across 10 bases. This CDR3 is 16 amino acids long. After removal of 2 bases from V and 5 bases from J, the junction contained 8 bases not matched to a gene. CDR1 is ENHRY and CDR2 is SYGVKD in the germline V gene. As DNA, the CDR3 is TGTGCCATCAGTGAGGTGCCGGGACAGGGGTTCGAGACCCAGTACTTC. Translation gives CAISEVPGQGFETQYF.

The chain employs TRBV14 and TRBJ2-5, with a tentative D call TRBD1 (6 bases). Trimming removed 4 bases from V and 2 bases from J, with 11 bases in between. Germline CDR1 is SGHDN and CDR2 is FVKESK. This CDR3 region has 14 residues. This CDR3 is CASSLRTAQETQYF. The CDR3 nucleotides are TGTGCCAGCAGCCTCAGGACAGCACAAGAGACCCAGTACTTC.

The gene calls are TRBV7-9 and TRBJ1-4; TRBD1 aligns across 10 bases. CDR1 is SEHNR, CDR2 FQNEAQ, per germline (reference sequence). Germline trimming cut 5 bases from V and 8 bases from J; bases unmatched to any gene: 20. The CDR3 has 19 residues. CDR3: CASSPQGDRGLGKQEKLFF. DNA for the CDR3: TGTGCCAGCAGCCCCCAGGGGGACAGGGGATTGGGGAAACAAGAAAAACTGTTTTTT.

The chain combines TRBV3-1 (or the pseudogene TRBV3-2) with TRBJ2-1, with 8 nucleotides matching TRBD1. CDR3 length: 16 amino acids. Trimming took 6 bases from V and 2 from J; bases not matched to a gene: 9. Germline lookup yields CDR1 LGHDT and CDR2 YNNKEL (reference sequence). Here the CDR3 reads CASSPRTGITYNEQFF. The CDR3 bases are TGTGCCAGCAGTCCCAGGACAGGGATTACCTACAATGAGCAGTTCTTC.

This clone has only a few counts. This chain links TRBV2 with TRBJ2-2; 7 bases are a match to TRBD1. Trimming took 6 bases from V and 6 from J; bases not matched to a gene: 10. The CDR3 covers 15 residues. From germline, CDR1 is SNHLY and CDR2 FYNNEI. The CDR3 region has the DNA TGTGCCAGCAGGGTCGAGGGGGCCGGCTCCGGGGAGCTGTTTTTT. Protein: CASRVEGAGSGELFF.

The chain has TRBV4-2 and TRBJ1-5; 7 nucleotides align to TRBD1. The CDR3 is 15 amino acids. Germline V gene sequence: CDR1 LGHNA, CDR2 YNFKEQ. The junction had 7 bases not matched to a gene; V was cut back by 4 bases and J by 4 bases. The CDR3 sequence: CASSRSTGRNQPQHF. CDR3 sequence (DNA): TGTGCCAGCAGCCGATCGACAGGGAGAAATCAGCCCCAGCATTTT.

The chain has TRBV19 and TRBJ2-6, with 8 bases identical to TRBD1. The CDR3 has 14 residues. Germline assignment: CDR1 LNHDA and CDR2 SQIVND (reference sequence). Trimming cost V 7 bases and J 2 bases; bases outside gene matches: 1. Here the CDR3 reads CASTGGTGANVLTF. The CDR3 bases are TGTGCCAGTACAGGGGGCACTGGGGCCAACGTCCTGACTTTC.

V usage is TRBV19 and J usage is TRBJ1-1, with a tentative D call TRBD1 (5 bases). Between the trimmed V and J ends, which lost 10 bases and 4 bases, there was a span of 25 bases. Germline CDR1 reads LNHDA; CDR2 reads SQIVND (reference sequence). This CDR3 spans 16 amino acids. CDR3 residues: CATEGEGNPLGTEAFF. The CDR3 DNA reads as TGTGCCACCGAAGGGGAGGGAAACCCTTTGGGCACTGAAGCTTTCTTT.

V is TRBV6-5 and J is TRBJ1-1; D gene unclear. This CDR3 is built from 12 residues. Germline V gene lookup returns CDR1 MNHEY and CDR2 SVGAGI. The V gene lost 5 bases and the J gene lost 4 bases, with 8 bases spanning the gap. CDR3 nucleotides: TGTGCCAGCAGTATAGGGAGCACTGAAGCTTTCTTT. This encodes CASSIGSTEAFF.

V and J are TRBV7-9 and TRBJ2-1; tentatively, D is TRBD1 (6 bases). Trimming removed 2 bases from V and 16 bases from J, with 15 bases in between. The CDR3 runs to 12 residues. The germline V gene encodes CDR1 SEHNR and CDR2 FQNEAQ (reference sequence). The chain's CDR3 is CASSLIWPGHFF. The CDR3, as DNA: TGTGCCAGCAGCTTAATTTGGCCGGGACATTTCTTC.

This clone was detected only once. In the same sample, other DNA sequences code for this CDR3. J is TRBJ2-5 and V is TRBV18, with D possibly TRBD2 on 5 matching bases. The CDR3 runs 13 residues. Germline values: CDR1 KGHSH, CDR2 LQKENI. V shed 2 bases and J shed 3 bases, with 7 bases lying between them. In nucleotides, the CDR3 is TGTGCCAGCTCACCAGGACTGGAAGAGACCCAGTACTTC. Translating gives CASSPGLEETQYF.

This rearrangement joins TRBV6-5 to TRBJ2-7, with 8 bases lining up with TRBD2. The CDR3 has 13 residues. Trimming took 6 bases from V and 2 from J; bases not matched to a gene: 3. Germline V lookup: CDR1 MNHEY, CDR2 SVGAGI. In DNA form, the CDR3 reads TGTGCCAGCAGCGGGACTAGGGCCTACGAGCAGTACTTC. Protein product: CASSGTRAYEQYF.